The 24 T cell receptor beta chains reported below all come from one sample, sequenced in a study of T cells after posttransplantation cyclophosphamide. Data came from immunoSEQ multiplex PCR; TCRdb stores just in-frame clones and leaves some out. Found here are some 4,300 clones, about two thirds of them singletons; the top ten hold around 19%. Sequenced: memory CD8+ T cells sorted from blood. The origin of the receptors is an older woman in good health, CMV-negative, and a related stem cell transplant donor.

This chain links TRBV7-2 with TRBJ2-1, with 11 positions matching TRBD1. The CDR3 has 14 amino acids. In germline, CDR1 is SGHTA, CDR2 FQGNSA. Trimming removed 5 bases from V and 8 bases from J; junction bases left unmatched: 5. The DNA of the CDR3 is TGTGCCAGCAGCCCGGACAGGGGGCGCGATGAGCAGTTCTTC. It encodes CASSPDRGRDEQFF.

This chain connects TRBV10-2 to TRBJ2-1; possibly TRBD2 for D (5 bases). The CDR3 is 15 residues long. Germline-derived CDR1 and CDR2 are WSHSY and SAAADI. V lost 7 bases and J 3 bases, leaving 16 bases between the germline ends. DNA of the CDR3: TGCGCCAGCATTGGAACGGGAACCTTCTACAATGAGCAGTTCTTC. Its protein is CASIGTGTFYNEQFF.

The rearrangement links TRBV7-9 to TRBJ2-1; tentatively, D is TRBD2 (6 bases). V lost 4 bases and J 3 bases, leaving 10 bases between the germline ends. This CDR3 region has 14 residues. Germline V gene data show CDR1 as SEHNR and CDR2 as FQNEAQ (reference sequence). The CDR3 coding sequence is TGTGCCAGCAGCTCCTCGGGGGTCTACAATGAGCAGTTCTTC. It codes for CASSSSGVYNEQFF.

This chain links TRBV28 with TRBJ2-2, with TRBD1 as a possible D gene (6 bases). CDR1 and CDR2 from the germline V gene are MDHEN and SYDVKM. V was trimmed by 8 bases and J by 0 bases, leaving 13 bases between them. The CDR3 length is 15 residues. CDR3 coding DNA: TGTGCCAGCTCCCCAGGGGCCCCGAACACCGGGGAGCTGTTTTTT. Translating it yields CASSPGAPNTGELFF.

The chain uses TRBV6-1 and TRBJ2-3; D perhaps matches TRBD2 (7 bases). The CDR3 consists of 15 residues. Trimming removed 2 bases at V and 6 bases at J, with 15 bases between. The germline CDR1 and CDR2 sequences are MNHNS and SASEGT. CDR3 in DNA: TGTGCCAGCAGTGAATGGAGGGGGGGCAAGGATACGCAGTATTTT. Its protein product is CASSEWRGGKDTQYF.

The gene calls are TRBV7-3 and TRBJ2-1; 7 bases match TRBD2. The CDR3 consists of 15 residues. CDR1 is SGHTA and CDR2 is FQGTGA in the germline V gene. Trimming took 3 bases from V and 6 from J; bases not matched to a gene: 8. Here the CDR3 DNA reads TGTGCCAGCAGCTTCCTGGGGGGGTCGGGCAATGAGCAGTTCTTC. As protein: CASSFLGGSGNEQFF.

The V gene is TRBV4-1, the J gene TRBJ2-7; TRBD2 matches at 10 bases. The CDR3 length is 15 residues. V trimming: 4 bases; J trimming: 1 base; junction bases outside the gene matches: 4. In germline, CDR1 is MGHRA, CDR2 YSYEKL. The CDR3 nucleotides read TGCGCCAGCAGCCTGGGACTAGCGAGTTCCTACGAGCAGTACTTC. Residues: CASSLGLASSYEQYF.

The genes are TRBV11-2 and TRBJ2-2; TRBD2 aligns across 7 bases. CDR1 SGHAT and CDR2 FQNNGV come from the germline V gene. The CDR3 has 16 amino acids. J lost 1 base, V lost 6 bases, and 8 bases had no gene match. DNA of the CDR3: TGTGCCAGCAGACCCTCAACTAGCGTGAACACCGGGGAGCTGTTTTTT. It specifies CASRPSTSVNTGELFF.

CDR3 nucleotide sequence: TGTGCCAGCAGCTTAATAGACTCTGGAAACACCATATATTTT. This sequence encodes CASSLIDSGNTIYF. The chain has TRBV7-8 and TRBJ1-3; D ambiguous. V was cut by 2 bases and J by 0 bases, with 5 bases left in between. The CDR3 spans 14 residues. CDR1 and CDR2 (germline): SGHVS, FQNEAQ.

The chain uses TRBV6-1 and TRBJ1-1; weak D call: TRBD1 (5 bases). V was shortened by 2 bases and J by 1 base, with 11 bases between the two germline ends. Germline assignment: CDR1 MNHNS and CDR2 SASEGT. The CDR3 is 15 amino acids. DNA for the CDR3: TGTGCCAGCAGTGAATGGACGGGGGAGAACACTGAAGCTTTCTTT. Translation gives CASSEWTGENTEAFF.

The genes are TRBV5-6 and TRBJ1-5; D perhaps matches TRBD1 (6 bases). Looked up from germline, CDR1 is SGHDT and CDR2 is YYEEEE. Trimming took off 3 bases at V and 3 bases at J, with 19 bases between the two ends. This CDR3 is 17 amino acids long. The CDR3 DNA sequence: TGTGCCAGCAGCTCATTACAGGGCCCCCCCCACAATCAGCCCCAGCATTTT. Translation: CASSSLQGPPHNQPQHF.

The chain combines TRBV29-1 with TRBJ2-1; 10 bases align to TRBD2. Germline CDR1 is SQVTM and CDR2 is ANQGSEA. V was clipped by 4 bases and J by 6 bases; unmatched bases: 9. The CDR3 is 15 residues long. CDR3 loop: CSVAASGGVGNEQFF. CDR3 bases: TGCAGCGTTGCGGCTAGCGGGGGCGTTGGCAATGAGCAGTTCTTC.

In its sample, this clone was seen a few times. The chain couples TRBV10-3 to TRBJ2-7; 7 bases align to TRBD1. In germline, CDR1 is ENHRY, CDR2 SYGVKD. Trimming at V came to 6 bases and at J to 4 bases, leaving 6 bases not matched to a gene. The CDR3 contains 13 residues. The CDR3 DNA is TGTGCCATCAGGGCAGGGGGAGAATACGAGCAGTACTTC. It yields the protein CAIRAGGEYEQYF.

This clone was seen a few times. A much larger clone lies one base from this, so it may be a read error. The chain uses TRBV4-2 and TRBJ1-2; a possible D gene is TRBD1 (5 bases). Trimming stripped 1 base from V and 2 bases from J, with 8 bases between. Germline assignment: CDR1 LGHNA and CDR2 YNFKEQ. The CDR3 extends over 14 amino acids. CDR3 DNA: TGTGCCAGCAGCCAAGCGCGGGGGAACTATGGCTACACCTTC. Translation: CASSQARGNYGYTF.

The J gene is TRBJ1-1, the V gene TRBV7-9; tentative D call: TRBD1 (5 bases). The CDR3 is made up of 13 amino acids. Germline V gives CDR1 SEHNR, CDR2 FQNEAQ (reference sequence). The V gene lost 4 bases and the J gene lost 0 bases, with 6 bases spanning the gap. The CDR3 sequence is CASSWGMNTEAFF. The CDR3 DNA sequence: TGTGCCAGCAGCTGGGGCATGAACACTGAAGCTTTCTTT.

The chain has TRBV19 and TRBJ2-7; TRBD2 is a possible D gene (6 bases). Germline values: CDR1 LNHDA, CDR2 SQIVND (reference sequence). This CDR3 has 14 amino acids. The ends were cut back, 3 bases at V and 3 bases at J, with 12 bases in the middle. CDR3 sequence reads: CASSIPGSGYEQYF. CDR3 in DNA: TGTGCCAGTAGTATCCCGGGTAGCGGCTACGAGCAGTACTTC.

The genes are TRBV27 and TRBJ2-2; D might be TRBD2 (6 bases). The CDR3 length is 15 residues. Trimming shortened V by 4 bases and J by 1 base, and 10 bases separated the two germline ends. CDR1 is MNHEY and CDR2 is SMNVEV in the germline V gene (reference sequence). CDR3 coding DNA: TGTGCCAGCAGTTCGAGGGGAGGGAACACCGGGGAGCTGTTTTTT. Encoded protein: CASSSRGGNTGELFF.

The chain couples TRBV15 to TRBJ2-1; 9 bases match TRBD2. The junction had 3 bases not matched to a gene; V was cut back by 4 bases and J by 2 bases. Germline CDR1 and CDR2: LNHNV and YYDKDF (reference sequence). The CDR3 loop spans 15 amino acids. CDR3 nucleotide sequence: TGTGCCACCAGCATGACTAGCGGTGCCTACAATGAGCAGTTCTTC. Protein: CATSMTSGAYNEQFF.

The V call is TRBV7-2, the J call TRBJ1-1, with D maybe TRBD1 (5 bases). Germline values: CDR1 SGHTA, CDR2 FQGNSA. V was shortened by 1 base and J by 3 bases, with 9 bases between the two germline ends. This CDR3 region has 14 residues. CDR3 in DNA: TGTGCCAGCAGCTTAGTTTGGGGGGACACTGAAGCTTTCTTT. Translated: CASSLVWGDTEAFF.

The V call is TRBV7-9, the J call TRBJ2-7; D possibly corresponds to TRBD2 (6 bases). The germline gives CDR1 SEHNR, CDR2 FQNEAQ (reference sequence). This CDR3 spans 13 amino acids. The V end was cut by 7 bases, the J end by 4 bases, with 14 bases between. CDR3 region: CASTPNGGYEQYF. The CDR3, as DNA: TGTGCCAGCACCCCCAATGGGGGGTACGAGCAGTACTTC.

The sample holds a few counts of this clone. V and J are TRBV30 and TRBJ2-7; 8 bases agree with TRBD1. Trimming removed 1 base from V and 3 bases from J; junction bases left unmatched: 5. This CDR3 contains 14 residues. CDR1 is GTSNPN, CDR2 SVGIG, per germline (reference sequence). CDR3 sequence (DNA): TGTGCCTGGAGTGCCGGACAGGGAGGCTACGAGCAGTACTTC. Translating gives CAWSAGQGGYEQYF.

CDR3 coding DNA: TGTGCCAGCAGCTTAGCGGGAGGCCCCCCGAACACCGGGGAGCTGTTTTTT. It is translated as CASSLAGGPPNTGELFF. The chain carries TRBV7-3 and TRBJ2-2, with TRBD2 identical over 8 bases. V lost 2 bases to trimming and J lost 0 bases; unmatched junction nucleotides: 5. This CDR3 has 17 residues. Per the germline V gene, CDR1 is SGHTA and CDR2 is FQGTGA.

This chain joins TRBV4-3 and TRBJ2-3; 8 nucleotides align to TRBD2. V lost 0 bases to trimming and J lost 6 bases; unmatched junction nucleotides: 8. In germline, CDR1 is LGHNA, CDR2 YSLEER. This CDR3 spans 16 amino acids. The CDR3 DNA reads TGCGCCAGCAGCCAAGATCGGGGTAGCGGGGCCGATACGCAGTATTTT. The encoded protein is CASSQDRGSGADTQYF.

Comments on this clone: Distinct nucleotide sequences in the sample also encode this CDR3. The chain has TRBV19 and TRBJ2-3; D might be TRBD2 (6 bases). V gave up 7 bases and J gave up 1 base, with 12 bases separating them. This CDR3 has 14 amino acids. Germline V gives CDR1 LNHDA, CDR2 SQIVND (reference sequence). This chain's CDR3 is CASTSGEGTDTQYF. The CDR3 DNA reads TGTGCCAGTACCTCCGGGGAGGGCACAGATACGCAGTATTTT.